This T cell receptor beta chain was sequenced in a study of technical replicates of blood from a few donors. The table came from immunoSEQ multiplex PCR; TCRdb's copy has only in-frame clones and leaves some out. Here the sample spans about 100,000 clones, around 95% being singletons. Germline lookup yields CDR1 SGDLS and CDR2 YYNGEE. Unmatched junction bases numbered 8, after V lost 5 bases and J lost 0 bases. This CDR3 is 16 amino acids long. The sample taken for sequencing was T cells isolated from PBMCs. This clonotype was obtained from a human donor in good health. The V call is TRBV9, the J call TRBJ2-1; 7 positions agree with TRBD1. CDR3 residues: CASSGTGESSYNEQFF. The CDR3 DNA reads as TGTGCCAGCAGTGGTACAGGGGAGAGCTCCTACAATGAGCAGTTCTTC.